These 18 T cell receptor beta chains originate from one sample sequenced in a study of naive and memory T cell subsets. The beta constant-region primer was an equimolar mix of two oligonucleotides covering TRBC1 and TRBC2. Nested alpha and beta constant-region primers with the SP2 primer drove four PCR rounds on ligated cDNA. TCRdb re-called the UMI-ligation and nested PCR reads through MiXCR, storing one row per CDR3 protein. The repertoire holds some 16,000 distinct CDR3 sequences, approximately 8.6% seen once, with 23% in the top ten. The specimen sequenced was central memory CD8+ T cells from blood. The receptors come from a human donor in good health.

At least ten counts were recorded for this clonotype. This sequence joins TRBV6-4 and TRBJ2-1; TRBD2 agrees at 9 bases. Trimming at V came to 4 bases and at J to 5 bases, leaving 6 bases not matched to a gene. This CDR3 contains 15 residues. Germline V gene data show CDR1 as MRHNA and CDR2 as SNTAGT. CDR3 bases: TGTGCCAGCAGTGTACTAGCGGGCCATAACAATGAGCAGTTCTTC. Translating gives CASSVLAGHNNEQFF.

This clonotype was seen repeatedly, ten times or more. The chain uses TRBV7-3 and TRBJ2-1; TRBD1 agrees at 9 bases. Trimming removed 3 bases from V and 4 bases from J; junction bases left unmatched: 4. The CDR3 extends over 15 amino acids. Per germline, CDR1 SGHTA and CDR2 FQGTGA. Here the CDR3 DNA reads TGTGCCAGCAGCTTGACAGGGGGAAGATACAATGAGCAGTTCTTC. It specifies CASSLTGGRYNEQFF.

There are many counts of this clonotype. The V and J genes are TRBV12-3 or TRBV12-4 and TRBJ2-7, with D perhaps TRBD1 (6 bases). The CDR3 totals 14 residues. V was cut by 3 bases and J by 0 bases, with 9 bases left in between. CDR3 bases: TGTGCCAGCAGTTTTGGGGGCGCCTCCTACGAGCAGTACTTC. This gives the protein CASSFGGASYEQYF.

The chain couples TRBV4-2 to TRBJ2-1, with 10 positions matching TRBD2. This CDR3 is built from 15 residues. Germline CDR1 is LGHNA and CDR2 is YNFKEQ. The trim removed 1 base at V and 7 bases at J, leaving 4 bases unmatched. The DNA of the CDR3 is TGTGCCAGCAGCCAAGGGCTAGCGGGAGCAAATGAGCAGTTCTTC. This encodes CASSQGLAGANEQFF.

This chain uses TRBV29-1 with TRBJ2-1; tentatively, D is TRBD2 (5 bases). Trimming took 8 bases from V and 4 from J, leaving 18 bases between them. The CDR3 extends over 14 amino acids. CDR1 is SQVTM and CDR2 is ANQGSEA in the germline V gene. CDR3: CSSSSANVYNEQFF. In DNA, the CDR3 is TGCAGCAGTAGTAGCGCCAACGTTTACAATGAGCAGTTCTTC.

The sample holds many counts of this clonotype. The chain's CDR3 is CSVCHGFVEVNCYGYTF. The CDR3 region has the DNA TGCAGCGTTTGTCACGGTTTTGTGGAGGTTAACTGCTATGGCTACACCTTC. The V and J genes are TRBV29-1 and TRBJ1-2; D not certain. Germline loops: CDR1 SQVTM, CDR2 ANQGSEA. Trimming stripped 5 bases from V and 4 bases from J, with 26 bases between. This CDR3 has 17 amino acids.

By proportion, this clonotype is medium-sized. V gene TRBV9 combines with J gene TRBJ2-2, with D possibly being TRBD2 (6 bases). The CDR3 contains 16 residues. Germline CDR1 reads SGDLS; CDR2 reads YYNGEE. Between the trimmed V and J ends, which lost 0 bases and 5 bases, there was a span of 14 bases. DNA for the CDR3: TGTGCCAGCAGCGTAGCAGGGAGTGGGGGGACCGGGGAGCTGTTTTTT. It translates to CASSVAGSGGTGELFF.

V and J are TRBV5-1 and TRBJ2-3; TRBD1 aligns across 8 bases. The CDR3 extends over 16 amino acids. Germline values: CDR1 SGHRS, CDR2 YFSETQ. With V trimmed by 4 bases and J by 2 bases, 9 bases remained unmatched. This CDR3 reads CASSPGTQGATDTQYF. The CDR3 DNA follows: TGCGCCAGCAGCCCCGGGACCCAGGGGGCCACAGATACGCAGTATTTT.

This clonotype was counted only a few times. The chain is built from TRBV5-6 and TRBJ2-7, with unresolved D. The germline V and J ends were trimmed by 2 bases and 0 bases, with 6 bases remaining between them. This CDR3 is 13 amino acids long. CDR1 is SGHDT, CDR2 YYEEEE, per germline. CDR3 sequence reads: CASSLTASYEQYF. The CDR3 DNA follows: TGTGCCAGCAGCTTAACAGCCTCCTACGAGCAGTACTTC. Looking up the rest from reference TRBV5-6 and TRBJ2-7 gives the full variable domain: DAGVTQSPTHLIKTRGQQVTLRCSPKSGHDTVSWYQQALGQGPQFIFQYYEEEERQRGNFPDRFSGHQFPNYSSELNVNALLLGDSALYLCASSLTASYEQYFGPGTRLTVT.

V is TRBV7-8 and J is TRBJ2-7, with D uncertain. The CDR3 is 11 amino acids. Looked up from germline, CDR1 is SGHVS and CDR2 is FQNEAQ. V was clipped by 5 bases and J by 10 bases, with 12 bases between them. CDR3 residues: CASSVDGRQYF. The CDR3 coding sequence is TGTGCCAGCAGCGTAGATGGTCGACAGTACTTC.

The J gene is TRBJ2-1, the V gene TRBV3-1; TRBD2 matches 7 bases. With 1 base clipped from V and 8 bases from J, the junction kept 14 bases outside the gene matches. CDR1 and CDR2 from the germline V gene are LGHDT and YNNKEL (reference sequence). This CDR3 has 17 residues. CDR3 DNA sequence: TGTGCCAGCAGCCAAGTGGGCGGGAGAAATCTGGGGGATGAGCAGTTCTTC. Translating it yields CASSQVGGRNLGDEQFF.

As for this clonotype: This clone may be a read error of a much larger clone one base away. The chain recombines TRBV5-5 with TRBJ2-7, with D hard to call. The CDR3 covers 15 residues. V lost 0 bases, J lost 3 bases, and 13 bases lay in between. Germline CDR1 is SGHKS and CDR2 is YYEKEE (reference sequence). The CDR3 DNA follows: TGTGCCAGCAGCTTGGTTAAGGGCCTACGCTACGAGCAGTACTTC. Protein sequence: CASSLVKGLRYEQYF.

In this sample, this clonotype turned up a few times. The chain couples TRBV15 to TRBJ2-3, with TRBD2 matching 14 bases. V trimming: 4 bases; J trimming: 2 bases; junction bases outside the gene matches: 5. Germline V gene lookup returns CDR1 LNHNV and CDR2 YYDKDF (reference sequence). This CDR3 is 17 amino acids long. CDR3 residues: CATSTRLAGGNTDTQYF. The CDR3 coding sequence is TGTGCCACCAGCACCCGACTAGCGGGAGGGAACACAGATACGCAGTATTTT.

This clonotype occurred a few times. The J gene is TRBJ2-7, the V gene TRBV18; TRBD1 agrees at 9 bases. The germline gives CDR1 KGHSH, CDR2 LQKENI. V lost 3 bases and J lost 2; bases outside the gene matches: 20. The CDR3 contains 20 residues. CDR3 nucleotide sequence: TGTGCCAGCTCACCCCCATTCTGGAACCCCGGGACAGGGAACCCCTACGAGCAGTACTTC. Protein product: CASSPPFWNPGTGNPYEQYF.

The CDR3, as DNA: TGTGCCAGCAGTCCCGGGACTAGCGGGGCTGCAGCGCAGTATTTT. Translating it yields CASSPGTSGAAAQYF. V gene TRBV6-2 or TRBV6-3 combines with J gene TRBJ2-3; 13 bases agree with TRBD2. The CDR3 sequence is 15 residues long. Unmatched junction bases numbered 9, after V lost 5 bases and J lost 10 bases. CDR1 is MNHEY and CDR2 is SVGEGT in the germline V gene.

In its sample, this clonotype was seen many times. The chain joins TRBV4-3 to TRBJ2-7, with D possibly being TRBD2 (6 bases). The CDR3 loop spans 15 amino acids. In germline, CDR1 is LGHNA, CDR2 YSLEER. V was clipped by 5 bases and J by 0 bases, with 14 bases between them. The CDR3: CASSYGTGVSYEQYF. The CDR3 DNA is TGCGCCAGCAGCTACGGGACGGGGGTCTCCTACGAGCAGTACTTC.

This clonotype was seen a few times. This chain connects TRBV6-4 to TRBJ2-2; D is uncertain. Germline assignment: CDR1 MRHNA and CDR2 SNTAGT. The CDR3 extends over 14 amino acids. With 0 bases removed from V and 3 bases from J, the gap between germline ends came to 5 bases. CDR3 amino acids: CASSDSKDTGELFF. The CDR3 DNA sequence: TGTGCCAGCAGTGACTCGAAGGACACCGGGGAGCTGTTTTTT.

This clonotype was found many times. The chain uses TRBV13 and TRBJ2-3; D remains unclear. The CDR3 is made up of 14 amino acids. CDR1 PRHDT and CDR2 FYEKMQ come from the germline V gene (reference sequence). Trimming pared 4 bases from V and 0 bases from J, leaving 8 bases between. CDR3 bases: TGTGCCAGCAGCTCCGGACGCAGCACAGATACGCAGTATTTT. Its protein is CASSSGRSTDTQYF.